The following is a T cell receptor beta chain sequence with its context. The CDR3 is 13 amino acids. V lost 3 bases to trimming and J lost 9 bases, with 17 bases between them. Germline assignment: CDR1 GTSNPN and CDR2 SVGIG (reference sequence). In the study's own analysis: For nucleated cells, counts were estimated from reference gene primer amplification. Clones were sequenced by immunoSEQ multiplex PCR, and TCRdb holds only the in-frame ones, with some missing. Clonal size and the V and J genes are those of that table, whereas D and trimming came from the DNA. The table includes about 230,000 clones, around 85% detected once. This sample was taken from a study of blood T cell repertoires in COVID-19. Study-wide context: Samples came from the United States, Italy and Spain, spanning acute and convalescent COVID-19. From T cells, B-cell-depleted T cells, or PBMCs came the material, which was cDNA or gDNA.

Specimen: peripheral blood. The clonotype originates from a woman aged 80 or older with acute or convalescent COVID-19. The gene calls are TRBV30 and TRBJ1-2; tentatively, D is TRBD1 (5 bases). CDR3 sequence: CAWSLGEVGSYTF. The CDR3 coding sequence is TGTGCCTGGAGCCTAGGGGAGGTCGGGAGCTACACCTTC.